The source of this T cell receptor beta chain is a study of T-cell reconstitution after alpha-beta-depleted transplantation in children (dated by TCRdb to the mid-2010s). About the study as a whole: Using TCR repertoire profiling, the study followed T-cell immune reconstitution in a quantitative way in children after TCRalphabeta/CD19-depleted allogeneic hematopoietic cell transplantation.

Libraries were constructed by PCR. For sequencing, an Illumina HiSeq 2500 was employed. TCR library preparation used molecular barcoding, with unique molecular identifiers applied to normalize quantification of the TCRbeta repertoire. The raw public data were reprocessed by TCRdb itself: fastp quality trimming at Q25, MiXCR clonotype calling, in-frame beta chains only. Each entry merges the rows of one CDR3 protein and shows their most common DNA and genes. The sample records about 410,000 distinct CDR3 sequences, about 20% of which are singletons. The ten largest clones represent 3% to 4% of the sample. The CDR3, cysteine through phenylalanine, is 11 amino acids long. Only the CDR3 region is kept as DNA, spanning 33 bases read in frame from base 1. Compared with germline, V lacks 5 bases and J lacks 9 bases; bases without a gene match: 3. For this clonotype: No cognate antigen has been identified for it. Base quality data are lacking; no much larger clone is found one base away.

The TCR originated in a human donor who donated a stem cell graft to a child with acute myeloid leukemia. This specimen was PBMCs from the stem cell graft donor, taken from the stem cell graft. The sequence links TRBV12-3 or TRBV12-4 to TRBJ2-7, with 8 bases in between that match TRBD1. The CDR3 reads CASSSTGGQYF. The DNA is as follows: TGTGCCAGCAGTAGCACAGGGGGGCAGTACTTC.